This TCR beta chain was sequenced in a study of beta chain features in type 1 diabetes. The overall study: Patients shared similar age, gender and cell yields with healthy donors.

This clone has only a few counts. The antigen remains undetermined. CD4+ naive, central memory, regulatory and stem cell-like memory cells were sorted via CD45RO/CCR7/CD25/CD127/CD95/CD27. Broader study findings: All four CD4+ subsets from Type 1 diabetes patients carried moderately but significantly shorter TCRB CDR3s.

CDR1 is MGHRA, CDR2 YSYEKL, per germline. Unmatched junction bases numbered 7, after V lost 0 bases and J lost 2 bases. The CDR3 is 18 residues long. The study reverse transcribed the entire isolated RNA, so it sequenced expressed TCRB transcripts. TCRdb's copy holds only in-frame clones and misses some; the assay was immunoSEQ multiplex PCR. Of more than 300,000 clones detected, 10% to 15% appear once; the ten largest clones hold around 0.01%. The sequencing input was naive CD4+ T cells from blood. The clonotype was recovered from a woman under 30 with type 1 diabetes. The V call is TRBV4-1, the J call TRBJ2-1; 10 bases line up with TRBD2. The CDR3 loop reads CASSQDMGLAGAYNEQFF. The CDR3 bases are TGCGCCAGCAGCCAAGATATGGGGCTAGCGGGGGCCTACAATGAGCAGTTCTTC.